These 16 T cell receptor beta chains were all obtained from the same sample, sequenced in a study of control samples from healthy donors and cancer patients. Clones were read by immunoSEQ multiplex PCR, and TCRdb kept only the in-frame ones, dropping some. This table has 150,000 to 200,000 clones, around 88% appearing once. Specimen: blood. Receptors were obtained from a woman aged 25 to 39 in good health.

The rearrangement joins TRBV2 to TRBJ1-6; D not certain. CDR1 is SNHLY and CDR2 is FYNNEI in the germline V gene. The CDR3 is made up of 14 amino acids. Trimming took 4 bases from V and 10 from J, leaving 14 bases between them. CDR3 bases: TGTGCCAGCAGTGCCTGGCAGACGGCCTCACCCCTCCACTTT. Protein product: CASSAWQTASPLHF.

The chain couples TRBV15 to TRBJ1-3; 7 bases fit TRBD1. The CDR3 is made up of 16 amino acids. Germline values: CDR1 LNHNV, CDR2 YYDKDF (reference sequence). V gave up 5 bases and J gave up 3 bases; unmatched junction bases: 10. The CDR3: CATSPYGDSRGNTIYF. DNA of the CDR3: TGTGCCACCAGCCCCTACGGGGACAGCCGTGGAAACACCATATATTTT. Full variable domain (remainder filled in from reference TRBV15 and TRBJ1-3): DAMVIQNPRYQVTQFGKPVTLSCSQTLNHNVMYWYQQKSSQAPKLLFHYYDKDFNNEADTPDNFQSRRPNTSFCFLDIRSPGLGDTAMYLCATSPYGDSRGNTIYFGEGSWLTVV.

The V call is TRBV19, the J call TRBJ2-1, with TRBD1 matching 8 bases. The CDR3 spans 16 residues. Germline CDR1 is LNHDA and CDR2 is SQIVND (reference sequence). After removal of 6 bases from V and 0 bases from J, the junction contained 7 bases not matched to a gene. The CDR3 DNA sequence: TGTGCCAGTAGGGGGAGGACAGGGAGCTCCTACAATGAGCAGTTCTTC. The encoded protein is CASRGRTGSSYNEQFF.

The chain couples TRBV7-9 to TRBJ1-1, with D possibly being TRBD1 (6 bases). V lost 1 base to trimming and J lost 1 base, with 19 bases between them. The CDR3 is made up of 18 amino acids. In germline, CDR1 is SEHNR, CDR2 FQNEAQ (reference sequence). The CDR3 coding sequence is TGTGCCAGCAGCTTAGTTTTATCGGGGGCGCGTGGGAACACTGAAGCTTTCTTT. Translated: CASSLVLSGARGNTEAFF. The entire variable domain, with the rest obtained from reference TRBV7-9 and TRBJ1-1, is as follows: DTGVSQNPRHKITKRGQNVTFRCDPISEHNRLYWYRQTLGQGPEFLTYFQNEAQLEKSRLLSDRFSAERPKGSFSTLEIQRTEQGDSAMYLCASSLVLSGARGNTEAFFGQGTRLTVV.

As DNA, the CDR3 is TGTGCCAGCAGTGTAGAGGTACGCTACGAGCAGTACGTC. It codes for CASSVEVRYEQYV. The V gene is TRBV2, the J gene TRBJ2-7; D is unresolved. CDR3 length: 13 amino acids. Trimming shortened V by 4 bases and J by 3 bases, and 10 bases separated the two germline ends. Germline V gene lookup returns CDR1 SNHLY and CDR2 FYNNEI.

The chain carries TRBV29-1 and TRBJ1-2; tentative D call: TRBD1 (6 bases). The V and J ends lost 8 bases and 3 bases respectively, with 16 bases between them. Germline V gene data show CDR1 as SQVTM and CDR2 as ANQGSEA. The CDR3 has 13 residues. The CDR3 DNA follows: TGCAGCCCCATCGGACAGCCGTACTATGGCTACACCTTC. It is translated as CSPIGQPYYGYTF.

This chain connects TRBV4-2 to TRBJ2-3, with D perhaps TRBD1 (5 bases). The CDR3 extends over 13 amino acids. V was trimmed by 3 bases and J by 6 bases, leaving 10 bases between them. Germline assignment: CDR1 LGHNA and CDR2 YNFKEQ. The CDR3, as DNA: TGTGCCAGCAGCCACGAAAGGGGTGATACGCAGTATTTT. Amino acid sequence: CASSHERGDTQYF.

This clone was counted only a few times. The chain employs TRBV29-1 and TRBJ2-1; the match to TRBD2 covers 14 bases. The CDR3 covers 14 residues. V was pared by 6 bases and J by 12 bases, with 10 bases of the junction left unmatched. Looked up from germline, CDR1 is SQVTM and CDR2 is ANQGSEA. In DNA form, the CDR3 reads TGCAGCGTCAAGACTAGCGGGAGGGGGCGTGTGCAGTTCTTC. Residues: CSVKTSGRGRVQFF.

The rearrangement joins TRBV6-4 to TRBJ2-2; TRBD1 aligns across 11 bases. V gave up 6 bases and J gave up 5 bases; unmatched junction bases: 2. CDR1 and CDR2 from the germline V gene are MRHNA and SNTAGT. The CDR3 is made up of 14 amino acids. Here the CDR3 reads CASRRDRGTGELFF. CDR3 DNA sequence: TGTGCCAGCAGGAGGGACAGGGGGACCGGGGAGCTGTTTTTT.

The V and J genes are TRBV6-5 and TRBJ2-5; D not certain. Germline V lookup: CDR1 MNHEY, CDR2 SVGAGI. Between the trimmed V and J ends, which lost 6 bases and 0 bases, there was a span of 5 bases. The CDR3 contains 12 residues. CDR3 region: CASSLHQETQYF. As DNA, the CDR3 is TGTGCCAGCAGCCTACACCAAGAGACCCAGTACTTC.

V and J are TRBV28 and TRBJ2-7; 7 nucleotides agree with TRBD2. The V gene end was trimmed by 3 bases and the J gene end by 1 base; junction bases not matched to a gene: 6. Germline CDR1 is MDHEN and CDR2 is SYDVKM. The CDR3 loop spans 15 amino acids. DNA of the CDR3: TGTGCCAGCAGTTTCCTTAGCGGGTCGTCCTACGAGCAGTACTTC. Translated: CASSFLSGSSYEQYF.

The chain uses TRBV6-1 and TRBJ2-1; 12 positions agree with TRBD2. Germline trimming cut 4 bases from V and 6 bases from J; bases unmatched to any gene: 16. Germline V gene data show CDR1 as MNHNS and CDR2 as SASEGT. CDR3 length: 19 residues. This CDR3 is CASSGTLANLAGGINEQFF. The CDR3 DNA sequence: TGTGCCAGCAGTGGTACTTTGGCGAACCTAGCGGGGGGGATCAATGAGCAGTTCTTC.

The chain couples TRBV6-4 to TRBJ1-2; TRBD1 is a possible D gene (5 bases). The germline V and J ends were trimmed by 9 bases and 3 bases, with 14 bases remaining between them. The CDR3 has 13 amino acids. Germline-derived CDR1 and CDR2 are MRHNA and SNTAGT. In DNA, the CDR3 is TGTGCCAGGGAAAAGACAGCGCACTATGGCTACACCTTC. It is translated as CAREKTAHYGYTF.

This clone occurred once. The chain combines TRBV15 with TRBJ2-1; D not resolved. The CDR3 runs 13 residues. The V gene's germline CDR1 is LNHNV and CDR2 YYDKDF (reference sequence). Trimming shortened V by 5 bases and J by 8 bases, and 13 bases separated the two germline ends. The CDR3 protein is CATSRTLRYEQFF. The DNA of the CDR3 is TGTGCCACCAGCCGAACCCTGAGGTATGAGCAGTTCTTC.

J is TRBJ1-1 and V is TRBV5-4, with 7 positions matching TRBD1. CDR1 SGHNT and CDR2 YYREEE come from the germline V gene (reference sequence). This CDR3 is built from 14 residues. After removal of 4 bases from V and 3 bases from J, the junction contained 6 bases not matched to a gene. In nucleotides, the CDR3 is TGTGCCAGCAGCGGCCGGGACAGTGACACTGAAGCTTTCTTT. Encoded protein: CASSGRDSDTEAFF.

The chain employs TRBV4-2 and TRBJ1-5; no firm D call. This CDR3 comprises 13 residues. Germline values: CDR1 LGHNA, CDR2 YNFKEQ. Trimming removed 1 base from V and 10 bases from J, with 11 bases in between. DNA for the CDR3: TGTGCCAGCAGCCAAGGGACTCTCCAACCCCAGCATTTT. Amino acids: CASSQGTLQPQHF.